The 29 T cell receptor beta chains below come from one sample, sequenced in a study of blood T cell repertoires in COVID-19. The repertoire was sequenced with immunoSEQ multiplex PCR; TCRdb's copy has only in-frame clones and lacks some. The sample holds under 300,000 clones, less than 90% seen once. Source material: peripheral blood. The receptors stem from a woman in her 70s with COVID-19, enrolled during active disease.

This chain uses TRBV28 with TRBJ1-4; 10 bases match TRBD1. Germline V gene data show CDR1 as MDHEN and CDR2 as SYDVKM. This CDR3 comprises 14 residues. V lost 7 bases, J lost 6 bases, and 5 bases stayed unmatched. This CDR3 is CASTTTGGYEKLFF. The CDR3 DNA reads TGTGCCAGCACTACGACAGGGGGCTATGAAAAACTGTTTTTT.

As for this clone: One end of the junction varies from germline; a read error may be responsible. This chain uses TRBV19 with TRBJ1-1, with TRBD1 as a possible D gene (5 bases). Germline V gene lookup returns CDR1 LNHDA and CDR2 SQIVND (reference sequence). This CDR3 region has 13 residues. The CDR3 DNA reads as TGTGCCAGTAGAGAACGGGGGTCCTCCTCCTGGACTTTT. Encoded protein: CASRERGSSSWTF.

The chain recombines TRBV7-2 with TRBJ2-1, with 8 bases aligning to TRBD2. The V segment lost 4 bases and the J segment 4 bases; nucleotides outside the gene matches: 9. CDR1 is SGHTA and CDR2 is FQGNSA in the germline V gene. This CDR3 is 16 amino acids long. CDR3 residues: CASSSRAGGLYNEQFF. CDR3 coding DNA: TGTGCCAGCAGCTCGCGGGCGGGGGGTCTGTACAATGAGCAGTTCTTC.

The rearrangement uses TRBV5-1 and TRBJ2-7; 9 positions agree with TRBD1. This CDR3 has 16 residues. Germline V gene lookup returns CDR1 SGHRS and CDR2 YFSETQ. V lost 1 base to trimming and J lost 2 bases; unmatched junction nucleotides: 7. CDR3 in amino acids: CASSLTAGTGTYEQYF. CDR3 nucleotide sequence: TGCGCCAGCAGCTTGACCGCCGGGACAGGGACCTACGAGCAGTACTTC.

This rearrangement joins TRBV5-6 to TRBJ2-7, with a tentative D call TRBD2 (6 bases). Germline CDR1 SGHDT, CDR2 YYEEEE. Trimming removed 3 bases at V and 0 bases at J, with 19 bases between. This CDR3 comprises 17 residues. The CDR3 region is CASSYGSRGDLSYEQYF. The CDR3 DNA reads as TGTGCCAGCAGCTACGGTTCGCGGGGTGATCTCTCCTACGAGCAGTACTTC. Using reference TRBV5-6 and TRBJ2-7 for the parts outside the CDR3, the full variable domain is DAGVTQSPTHLIKTRGQQVTLRCSPKSGHDTVSWYQQALGQGPQFIFQYYEEEERQRGNFPDRFSGHQFPNYSSELNVNALLLGDSALYLCASSYGSRGDLSYEQYFGPGTRLTVT.

The rearrangement links TRBV30 to TRBJ1-3; no firm D call. V was clipped by 0 bases and J by 10 bases, with 10 bases between them. CDR3 size: 12 residues. Germline assignment: CDR1 GTSNPN and CDR2 SVGIG (reference sequence). DNA of the CDR3: TGTGCCTGGAGTGTAGGTACCGGGACCATATATTTT. This encodes CAWSVGTGTIYF.

The V call is TRBV29-1, the J call TRBJ1-3, with TRBD1 matching 8 bases. V lost 6 bases to trimming and J lost 0 bases; unmatched junction nucleotides: 16. The CDR3 length is 18 residues. Germline-derived CDR1 and CDR2 are SQVTM and ANQGSEA. The CDR3 is CSVLSTSGQVHSGNTIYF. The CDR3 coding sequence is TGCAGCGTGTTATCTACGTCGGGACAGGTCCACTCTGGAAACACCATATATTTT.

This clone has just one count. J is TRBJ1-5 and V is TRBV28; a possible D gene is TRBD1 (5 bases). V was clipped by 3 bases and J by 0 bases, with 9 bases between them. CDR1 is MDHEN and CDR2 is SYDVKM in the germline V gene. The CDR3 totals 15 residues. CDR3: CASSLAGYSNQPQHF. As DNA, the CDR3 is TGTGCCAGCAGTTTGGCAGGGTATAGCAATCAGCCCCAGCATTTT.

The sample holds one count of this clone. The V gene is TRBV2, the J gene TRBJ2-3; D remains ambiguous. The CDR3 has 12 residues. Germline V CDR1 and CDR2: SNHLY, FYNNEI. V was trimmed by 8 bases and J by 2 bases, leaving 8 bases between them. The CDR3 is CASFRLTDTQYF. As DNA, the CDR3 is TGTGCCAGCTTCAGACTCACAGATACGCAGTATTTT.

This clone appeared a few times. The chain carries TRBV7-2 and TRBJ1-2; 7 positions match TRBD1. Trimming took 5 bases from V and 4 from J; bases not matched to a gene: 4. The germline gives CDR1 SGHTA, CDR2 FQGNSA. This CDR3 has 13 residues. The CDR3 coding sequence is TGTGCCAGCAGCCGGGACAGATCCTATGGCTACACCTTC. Its translation: CASSRDRSYGYTF.

The chain couples TRBV5-8 to TRBJ1-5; maybe TRBD1 (6 bases). This CDR3 is 16 amino acids long. Trimming cost V 4 bases and J 7 bases, with 21 bases left between them. CDR1 and CDR2 (germline): SGHTS, YDEGEE. CDR3 sequence (DNA): TGTGCCAGCAGCCCCCTGACAGGCCAGGTGGGACAGCCCCAGCATTTT. As protein: CASSPLTGQVGQPQHF.

The chain recombines TRBV6-6 with TRBJ2-7, with TRBD2 identical over 11 bases. The CDR3 length is 16 residues. The V segment lost 5 bases and the J segment 4 bases; nucleotides outside the gene matches: 10. Germline CDR1 is MNHNY and CDR2 is SVGAGI (reference sequence). The CDR3: CASSTGLAEMTYEQYF. As DNA, the CDR3 is TGTGCCAGCAGTACGGGACTAGCGGAGATGACTTACGAGCAGTACTTC.

This sequence joins TRBV7-8 and TRBJ1-1; D ambiguous. The CDR3 extends over 19 amino acids. Per the germline V gene, CDR1 is SGHVS and CDR2 is FQNEAQ. Trimming stripped 4 bases from V and 2 bases from J, with 26 bases between. The CDR3 reads CASSSRYGSPVTPNTEAFF. The CDR3 nucleotides read TGTGCCAGCAGCTCACGGTATGGGAGTCCAGTCACCCCTAACACTGAAGCTTTCTTT.

V gene TRBV6-5 combines with J gene TRBJ1-5, with TRBD1 identical over 8 bases. J lost 5 bases, V lost 6 bases, and 6 bases had no gene match. In germline, CDR1 is MNHEY, CDR2 SVGAGI. The CDR3 sequence is 14 residues long. The CDR3 protein is CASRRTGLYQPQHF. In nucleotides, the CDR3 is TGTGCCAGCAGACGGACAGGGTTATATCAGCCCCAGCATTTT.

The chain couples TRBV7-3 to TRBJ2-2; 9 positions match TRBD2. V was pared by 5 bases and J by 1 base, with 11 bases of the junction left unmatched. The CDR3 is 18 residues long. Germline CDR1 and CDR2: SGHTA and FQGTGA. CDR3 amino acids: CASSPRHISGGNTGELFF. The CDR3 region has the DNA TGTGCCAGCAGCCCTAGACACATTAGCGGGGGGAACACCGGGGAGCTGTTTTTT.

This clone has only one observation. The V gene is TRBV5-1, the J gene TRBJ2-1; 9 bases are shared with TRBD2. Unmatched junction bases numbered 5, after V lost 5 bases and J lost 8 bases. CDR3 size: 13 residues. Germline lookup yields CDR1 SGHRS and CDR2 YFSETQ. The CDR3 protein is CASSGGGADEQFF. The CDR3 DNA sequence: TGCGCCAGCAGTGGCGGGGGGGCCGATGAGCAGTTCTTC.

The V and J genes are TRBV24-1 and TRBJ2-7; TRBD1 matches 8 bases. V shed 2 bases and J 7 bases; nucleotides not matched to a gene: 6. CDR3 length equals 14 residues. Germline V lookup: CDR1 KGHDR, CDR2 SFDVKD. CDR3 amino acids: CATSDSGQGTEQYF. CDR3 in DNA: TGTGCCACCAGTGATTCAGGACAGGGTACAGAGCAGTACTTC.

V gene TRBV5-1 combines with J gene TRBJ2-3; TRBD2 might be the D (6 bases). The CDR3 has 14 amino acids. The germline gives CDR1 SGHRS, CDR2 YFSETQ. V lost 4 bases and J 2 bases, leaving 11 bases between the germline ends. In nucleotides, the CDR3 is TGCGCCAGCAGCCCGGAGGGGATCACAGATACGCAGTATTTT. Amino acids: CASSPEGITDTQYF.

J is TRBJ1-2 and V is TRBV27; TRBD1 might be the D (6 bases). Trimming left V 6 bases short and J 3 bases short, with 11 bases between. This CDR3 is built from 13 residues. The germline V gene encodes CDR1 MNHEY and CDR2 SMNVEV (reference sequence). As DNA, the CDR3 is TGTGCCAGCAGCCCCGGACAGCACTATGGCTACACCTTC. Protein sequence: CASSPGQHYGYTF.

Concerning this clone: Additional DNA sequences in this sample encode the identical CDR3. The V gene is TRBV12-3 or TRBV12-4, the J gene TRBJ2-2; D call uncertain. CDR3 length: 13 amino acids. V dropped 0 bases and J dropped 6 bases, with 5 bases sitting between them. The DNA of the CDR3 is TGTGCCAGCAGTTTAGCCCAGGCCGGGGAGCTGTTTTTT. It specifies CASSLAQAGELFF.

The J gene is TRBJ2-7, the V gene TRBV4-3; D is perhaps TRBD1 (6 bases). V was clipped by 1 base and J by 7 bases, with 17 bases between them. The CDR3 length is 15 residues. CDR1 LGHNA and CDR2 YSLEER come from the germline V gene. This CDR3 reads CASSQGRTDPGEQYF. The DNA of the CDR3 is TGCGCCAGCAGCCAAGGGAGGACAGACCCGGGGGAGCAGTACTTC.

V is TRBV28 and J is TRBJ1-2; D uncertain. The CDR3 is 15 amino acids. The V gene lost 5 bases and the J gene lost 7 bases, with 20 bases spanning the gap. The germline V gene has CDR1 MDHEN and CDR2 SYDVKM. This chain's CDR3 is CASSPRGRAGSGYTF. The CDR3 DNA is TGTGCCAGCAGTCCCCGAGGGAGGGCGGGCTCTGGCTACACCTTC.

The CDR3 loop reads CASSLGRGPGNTIYF. The CDR3 DNA sequence: TGTGCCAGCAGTTTAGGGAGAGGACCTGGAAACACCATATATTTT. The rearrangement joins TRBV27 to TRBJ1-3, with no clear D. Germline V CDR1 and CDR2: MNHEY, SMNVEV (reference sequence). The V gene lost 2 bases and the J gene lost 2 bases, with 10 bases spanning the gap. The CDR3 is 15 amino acids.

This clone is a singleton in its sample. The chain employs TRBV7-8 and TRBJ2-1; D call uncertain. The CDR3 spans 14 residues. The ends were cut back, 1 base at V and 4 bases at J, with 8 bases in the middle. Germline CDR1 and CDR2: SGHVS and FQNEAQ. CDR3 region: CASSLESLYNEQFF. CDR3 coding DNA: TGTGCCAGCAGCTTAGAATCGTTATACAATGAGCAGTTCTTC.

This chain connects TRBV7-2 to TRBJ2-7; D unclear. This CDR3 comprises 13 residues. V lost 5 bases, J lost 2 bases, and 10 bases lay in between. Germline V gene data show CDR1 as SGHTA and CDR2 as FQGNSA. DNA for the CDR3: TGTGCCAGCAGCCCGCAGGTCACCTACGAGCAGTACTTC. Protein sequence: CASSPQVTYEQYF.

This clone has a handful of counts. The V and J genes are TRBV28 and TRBJ2-7; 7 positions match TRBD2. The junction had 6 bases not matched to a gene; V was cut back by 3 bases and J by 4 bases. Germline CDR1 is MDHEN and CDR2 is SYDVKM. The CDR3 consists of 14 residues. DNA for the CDR3: TGTGCCAGCAGTTTCGGGGGGAACCTGTACGAGCAGTACTTC. It yields the protein CASSFGGNLYEQYF. The full variable domain, in which reference TRBV28 and TRBJ2-7 provide the parts outside the CDR3, is DVKVTQSSRYLVKRTGEKVFLECVQDMDHENMFWYRQDPGLGLRLIYFSYDVKMKEKGDIPEGYSVSREKKERFSLILESASTNQTSMYLCASSFGGNLYEQYFGPGTRLTVT.

The V call is TRBV30, the J call TRBJ2-7; 10 nucleotides match TRBD2. CDR1 is GTSNPN, CDR2 SVGIG, per germline (reference sequence). The CDR3 has 11 amino acids. The CDR3 reads CAASGGREQYF. DNA of the CDR3: TGTGCGGCTAGCGGGGGTAGGGAGCAGTACTTC.

The chain carries TRBV5-1 and TRBJ1-1, with 8 bases identical to TRBD1. CDR3 size: 13 residues. J gave up 7 bases and V 2 bases, and 4 bases lay outside the gene matches. Germline CDR1 and CDR2: SGHRS and YFSETQ. CDR3 nucleotides: TGCGCCAGCAGCTTTGACAGGGGCATTGAAGCTTTCTTT. Residues: CASSFDRGIEAFF.

The rearrangement uses TRBV28 and TRBJ1-2; TRBD1 matches at 8 bases. CDR3 length: 16 residues. Germline V lookup: CDR1 MDHEN, CDR2 SYDVKM. The ends lost 7 bases at V and 5 bases at J; junction bases unmatched: 15. The CDR3: CASKQEWGQVEYGYTF. As DNA, the CDR3 is TGTGCCAGCAAACAAGAATGGGGACAGGTCGAGTATGGCTACACCTTC.